This T cell receptor (beta chain) comes out of a study of control samples from healthy donors and cancer patients. Only one count was recorded for this clone. Looked up from germline, CDR1 is MNHEY and CDR2 is SVGEGT. Trimming removed 8 bases from V and 5 bases from J, with 7 bases in between. The CDR3 covers 11 residues. Clones were sequenced by immunoSEQ multiplex PCR, and TCRdb holds only the in-frame ones, with some missing. Of about 89,000 clones listed, approximately 86% are singletons. The chain uses TRBV6-2 or TRBV6-3 and TRBJ1-5; D is unclear. The source of this sequence is a man younger than 40 in good health. Input material: blood. CDR3 nucleotides: TGTGCCAGCGGCCATCATCAGCCCCAGCATTTT. It specifies CASGHHQPQHF.